These 19 T cell receptor beta chains were all obtained from the same sample, sequenced in a study of blood T cells in healthy people across ages. The authors ran a second PCR of about 7 to 11 cycles using a sample-barcoded 5' primer and a J-beta primer mix. TCRdb passed the 5' RACE reads through MiXCR, listing each CDR3 protein once. The sample records approximately 800,000 distinct CDR3 sequences, roughly 25% being singletons. The same sample was also studied in work on T cells of mothers and their children.

The sample comprised blood. The origin of the receptors is a boy aged 5-17 years in good health.

The genes are TRBV3-1 and TRBJ1-2; D possibly corresponds to TRBD1 (6 bases). The germline gives CDR1 LGHDT, CDR2 YNNKEL (reference sequence). CDR3 length: 15 residues. The V and J ends lost 1 base and 6 bases respectively, with 15 bases between them. The CDR3 region has the DNA TGTGCCAGCAGCCAAGGCAGGAGGGGGGCCAATGGCTACACCTTC. It translates to CASSQGRRGANGYTF.

This clonotype was found a few times. The rearrangement joins TRBV7-9 to TRBJ2-6, with 7 bases aligning to TRBD1. Trimming removed 8 bases from V and 0 bases from J; junction bases left unmatched: 13. The CDR3 is made up of 18 amino acids. Per the germline V gene, CDR1 is SEHNR and CDR2 is FQNEAQ (reference sequence). The CDR3 region has the DNA TGTGCCAGCGCCCTATCCGGGACAGCCGTCTCTGGGGCCAACGTCCTGACTTTC. Translating gives CASALSGTAVSGANVLTF.

Only a few counts were recorded for this clonotype. This chain links TRBV4-2 with TRBJ2-1; D is possibly TRBD2 (6 bases). V gave up 4 bases and J gave up 0 bases, with 10 bases separating them. Looked up from germline, CDR1 is LGHNA and CDR2 is YNFKEQ. This CDR3 has 15 residues. The CDR3 sequence is CASSLRTNSYNEQFF. CDR3 sequence (DNA): TGTGCCAGCAGCCTCCGGACTAACTCCTACAATGAGCAGTTCTTC.

The V gene is TRBV20-1, the J gene TRBJ2-7; a weak D match, TRBD2 (6 bases). CDR1 is DFQATT, CDR2 SNEGSKA, per germline (reference sequence). The ends were cut back, 0 bases at V and 4 bases at J, with 22 bases in the middle. The CDR3 totals 17 residues. The CDR3 DNA follows: TGCAGTGCTAGAGATAGACTAGGGCAGGGTGGATCGTACGAGCAGTACTTC. Translated: CSARDRLGQGGSYEQYF.

This clonotype was detected a few times. This chain connects TRBV20-1 to TRBJ1-2; 7 bases are shared with TRBD1. CDR1 is DFQATT and CDR2 is SNEGSKA in the germline V gene (reference sequence). CDR3 length equals 13 residues. V was pared by 5 bases and J by 0 bases, with 3 bases of the junction left unmatched. DNA of the CDR3: TGCAGTGCTTACGACAGGGCTAACTATGGCTACACCTTC. Translation: CSAYDRANYGYTF.

This clonotype was seen more than once but under ten times. The V and J genes are TRBV27 and TRBJ2-1; no definite D call. CDR1 and CDR2 from the germline V gene are MNHEY and SMNVEV (reference sequence). V lost 11 bases to trimming and J lost 0 bases, with 5 bases between them. The CDR3 runs 11 residues. CDR3: CAVSSYNEQFF. The CDR3 DNA follows: TGTGCCGTAAGCTCCTACAATGAGCAGTTCTTC.

This clonotype has more than one count but fewer than ten. One end of the junction does not line up with germline, which may come from a read error. The rearrangement links TRBV7-9 to TRBJ1-5, with 7 bases lining up with TRBD1. The CDR3 loop spans 17 amino acids. Looked up from germline, CDR1 is SEHNR and CDR2 is FQNEAQ (reference sequence). This CDR3 reads CASSSVQGEYSHQPQHF. CDR3 DNA: TGTGCCAGCAGCTCAGTTCAGGGGGAGTATAGCCATCAGCCCCAGCATTTT. Together with reference TRBV7-9 and TRBJ1-5, the CDR3 gives the full variable domain: DTGVSQNPRHKITKRGQNVTFRCDPISEHNRLYWYRQTLGQGPEFLTYFQNEAQLEKSRLLSDRFSAERPKGSFSTLEIQRTEQGDSAMYLCASSSVQGEYSHQPQHFGDGTRLSIL.

The chain links TRBV6-5 to TRBJ2-7, with 8 nucleotides matching TRBD2. This CDR3 contains 12 residues. Looked up from germline, CDR1 is MNHEY and CDR2 is SVGAGI. J gave up 6 bases and V 8 bases, and 6 bases lay outside the gene matches. The CDR3 region is CASGSGAREQYF. CDR3 nucleotides: TGTGCCAGCGGTAGCGGGGCCCGCGAGCAGTACTTC.

The gene calls are TRBV13 and TRBJ2-1, with 12 bases matching TRBD2. CDR1 is PRHDT, CDR2 FYEKMQ, per germline (reference sequence). Trimming took 5 bases from V and 5 from J; bases not matched to a gene: 10. CDR3 length: 17 amino acids. The CDR3 nucleotides are TGTGCCAGCAGCCCTTGGGCTAGCGGGAGGGCCAACAATGAGCAGTTCTTC. Translation gives CASSPWASGRANNEQFF.

The rearrangement uses TRBV11-1 and TRBJ2-5; D ambiguous. The J call is doubtful: the DNA matches TRBJ2-7 better. This CDR3 spans 15 amino acids. CDR1 SGHAT and CDR2 FQDESV come from the germline V gene (reference sequence). CDR3 sequence reads: CASSSRKMVPYEQYF. Written as DNA, the CDR3 is TGTGCCAGCAGCTCAAGAAAGATGGTCCCCTACGAGCAGTACTTC.

The sample holds a few counts of this clonotype. The rearrangement joins TRBV21-1 to TRBJ2-7; the tabulated D call, TRBD1, remains unverified against the DNA. TRBV21-1 is listed as a pseudogene. The CDR3 has 14 amino acids. CDR3 residues: CASSSGDRTYEQYF. The CDR3 bases are TGTGCCAGCAGCAGCGGAGACAGGACCTACGAGCAGTACTTC.

This chain joins TRBV23-1 and TRBJ2-5; 10 nucleotides agree with TRBD1. The J call may be in error: the DNA end matches TRBJ2-7 better. TRBV23-1 is treated as an ORF (open reading frame) with a function not yet certain. This CDR3 spans 15 amino acids. This CDR3 reads CASSSDGTGVDEQYF. CDR3 DNA sequence: TGCGCCAGCAGTTCTGATGGGACAGGGGTGGACGAGCAGTACTTC.

This clonotype has a handful of counts. The chain carries TRBV18 and TRBJ1-2, with D perhaps TRBD1 (5 bases). The CDR3 spans 16 residues. V was cut by 0 bases and J by 7 bases, with 18 bases left in between. Looked up from germline, CDR1 is KGHSH and CDR2 is LQKENI. CDR3 nucleotide sequence: TGTGCCAGCTCACCACCTCACGGGACGGGACCGTCTGGCTACACCTTC. It yields the protein CASSPPHGTGPSGYTF.

This clonotype was counted a few times. The chain carries TRBV13 and TRBJ2-2; 7 bases match TRBD1. The V and J ends lost 5 bases and 5 bases, in that order; junction bases with no gene match: 11. The CDR3 consists of 16 residues. In germline, CDR1 is PRHDT, CDR2 FYEKMQ (reference sequence). This chain's CDR3 is CASSAHRGATTGELFF. DNA of the CDR3: TGTGCCAGCAGCGCCCACAGGGGTGCGACGACCGGGGAGCTGTTTTTT.

The chain employs TRBV30 and TRBJ2-4; the D gene is possibly TRBD1 (5 bases). This CDR3 region has 13 residues. The germline V gene has CDR1 GTSNPN and CDR2 SVGIG (reference sequence). Trimming cost V 2 bases and J 5 bases, with 10 bases left between them. CDR3 DNA sequence: TGTGCCTGGAGTCCTACAGGTGAAAACATTCAGTACTTC. Protein: CAWSPTGENIQYF.

This clonotype was observed many times. The chain is built from TRBV10-3 and TRBJ2-5; no firm D call. Germline lookup yields CDR1 ENHRY and CDR2 SYGVKD. With 8 bases removed from V and 6 bases from J, the gap between germline ends came to 10 bases. The CDR3 extends over 11 amino acids. The chain's CDR3 is CAIGWEKTQYF. In DNA form, the CDR3 reads TGTGCCATCGGCTGGGAAAAGACCCAGTACTTC.

V is TRBV24-1 and J is TRBJ2-5; tentatively, D is TRBD1 (6 bases). V lost 2 bases to trimming and J lost 1 base, with 13 bases between them. In germline, CDR1 is KGHDR, CDR2 SFDVKD. The CDR3 has 16 amino acids. In DNA form, the CDR3 reads TGTGCCACCAGTGATTCCTTGAGGGACACCCAAGAGACCCAGTACTTC. Its protein product is CATSDSLRDTQETQYF.

Only a few counts were recorded for this clonotype. V is TRBV6-5 and J is TRBJ1-2; D unresolved. The CDR3 has 15 amino acids. Germline assignment: CDR1 MNHEY and CDR2 SVGAGI. V lost 0 bases to trimming and J lost 8 bases, with 16 bases between them. The CDR3 nucleotides are TGTGCCAGCAGTTACTCGCCAGGATACGCTCGGGGCTACACCTTC. Translation: CASSYSPGYARGYTF.

This clonotype appeared many times. The chain combines TRBV12-3 or TRBV12-4 with TRBJ2-5; 12 bases line up with TRBD1. The CDR3 runs to 17 residues. The junction had 12 bases not matched to a gene; V was cut back by 5 bases and J by 5 bases. The CDR3 DNA reads TGTGCCAGCAGTGTCCGGGACAGGGGGCCGTCGGTGGAGACCCAGTACTTC. Protein product: CASSVRDRGPSVETQYF.